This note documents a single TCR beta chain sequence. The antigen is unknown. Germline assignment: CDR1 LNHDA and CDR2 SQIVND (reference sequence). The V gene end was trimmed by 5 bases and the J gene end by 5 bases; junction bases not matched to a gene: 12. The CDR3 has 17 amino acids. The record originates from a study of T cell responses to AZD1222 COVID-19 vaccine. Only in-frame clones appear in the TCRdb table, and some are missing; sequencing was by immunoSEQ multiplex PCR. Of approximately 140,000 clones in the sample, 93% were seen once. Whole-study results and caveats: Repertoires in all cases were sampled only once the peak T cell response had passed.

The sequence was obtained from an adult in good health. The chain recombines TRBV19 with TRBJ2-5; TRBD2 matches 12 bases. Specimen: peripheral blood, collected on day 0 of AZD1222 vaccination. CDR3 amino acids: CASSAALLAGGLETQYF. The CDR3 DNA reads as TGTGCCAGTAGTGCCGCCCTCCTAGCGGGGGGGTTGGAGACCCAGTACTTC.